This T cell receptor beta chain was observed in a study of identical twins. V was trimmed by 5 bases and J by 0 bases, leaving 14 bases between them. The CDR3 covers 15 residues. Per the germline V gene, CDR1 is SGHTA and CDR2 is FQGNSA. TCRdb passed the 5' RACE reads through MiXCR, listing each CDR3 protein once. The sample includes approximately 600,000 distinct CDR3 sequences, just over 7% of them seen just once. This clonotype was observed a handful of times. Its antigen is unknown. General observations from the study: Abundant beta clonotypes from cord blood bore fewer insertions; memory repertoires lacked this pattern. Where out-of-frame alpha sequences were twin-shared, they showed excess low generation probability.

This same sample was also part of a study on yellow fever vaccine responses in identical twins.

Sequencing was performed on PBMCs. This TCR was recovered from a woman aged 18-35 years in good health. V is TRBV7-2 and J is TRBJ2-7; tentatively, D is TRBD2 (5 bases). CDR3 in amino acids: CASSPIALSSYEQYF. For the CDR3, the DNA is TGTGCCAGCAGCCCGATAGCGCTAAGCTCCTACGAGCAGTACTTC.